This T cell receptor beta chain was profiled in a study of shared clonotypes between healthy human individuals. TCRdb's table, derived via immunoSEQ multiplex PCR, lists solely in-frame clones and lacks some. This table holds approximately 440,000 clones, approximately 80% found once. This clone was seen just once. Losses at the gene ends were 5 bases for V and 6 bases for J; bases not matched to a gene: 10. Germline V gene lookup returns CDR1 SNHLY and CDR2 FYNNEI. The CDR3 is 15 residues long. Sequenced input: PBMCs. The TCR sequence derives from a woman aged 35 to 49 in good health. Some clones in this sample may be carry-over from other donors' samples. V and J are TRBV2 and TRBJ2-1; 7 bases are shared with TRBD2. This CDR3 is CASSSLASRLNEQFF. The CDR3 bases are TGTGCCAGCAGTTCACTAGCGTCTAGGCTCAATGAGCAGTTCTTC.